One TCR beta chain is described in this entry. What it recognizes is unknown. Combining iRepertoire HTBI primers with Arm-PCR of CDR3 regions, the authors built TCR beta libraries. TCRdb passed the multiplex PCR reads through MiXCR, listing each CDR3 protein once. Of about 660,000 distinct CDR3 sequences detected, roughly 30% appear once; the ten largest clones hold under 50%. Documented time point: persistent/refractory GD, antithyroid drugs over 5 years with positive TRAb. Generation of the TCR library employed RNA extracted from PBMCs. The patient group derived from an endocrinology department in Xi'an, China. A volume of approximately 9 milliliters of peripheral blood was collected in EDTA tubes. This entry belongs to a study of regulatory T cells in long-lasting Graves disease. General observations from the study: New patients shared approximately 930 public clonotypes, fewer than the 2,500 to 3,000 shared by persistent patients. With persistent disease, TRBV28, TRBJ1-2 and TRBJ2-5 were the favored segments.

After removal of 2 bases from V and 0 bases from J, the junction contained 10 bases not matched to a gene. The CDR3 runs to 19 residues. Germline lookup yields CDR1 LGHDT and CDR2 YNNKEL (reference sequence). This chain joins TRBV3-1 and TRBJ2-4; 10 bases are shared with TRBD2. Sequenced here: peripheral blood mononuclear cells (PBMCs), sampled when the disease was refractory, from a patient treated with antithyroid drugs. This TCR was recovered from a female donor with Graves disease. The CDR3 nucleotides are TGTGCCAGCAGCCAACGTCGAGCGGGAGGGACGATAGCCAAAAACATTCAGTACTTC. Amino acids: CASSQRRAGGTIAKNIQYF.